The rows below give T cell receptor beta chains drawn from one sample of a study of blood T cell repertoires in COVID-19. This table comes from immunoSEQ multiplex PCR, and its TCRdb copy is limited to in-frame clones, with some not included. The sample includes some 160,000 clones, around 85% seen only once; the top ten take 3.5% to 4.5%. Source material: peripheral blood. These receptor sequences come from a woman aged 70-85 years with acute or convalescent COVID-19. CDR3s include the opening cysteine and the closing phenylalanine or tryptophan. D genes are given only for firm matches. Size is omitted from some rows. Given values are once, few, many or a class for expanded clones.

v_call: TRBV27
clone_size: once
j_call: TRBJ2-7
d_call: NA
cdr3_nt: TGTGCCAGCAGAGCGACGGCAAACGAGCAGTACTTC
cdr3_aa: CASRATANEQYF

v_call: TRBV19
clone_size: NA
j_call: TRBJ1-1
d_call: NA
cdr3_nt: TGTGCCAGTAGAACAGGGCCGGGGAGCACTGAAGCTTTCTTT
cdr3_aa: CASRTGPGSTEAFF

v_call: TRBV6-2/TRBV6-3
clone_size: NA
j_call: TRBJ2-5
d_call: NA
cdr3_nt: TGTGCCAGCAGTTACTTCGGGGGACGCCAAGAGACCCAGTACTTC
cdr3_aa: CASSYFGGRQETQYF

v_call: TRBV6-6
clone_size: NA
j_call: TRBJ2-5
d_call: TRBD1
cdr3_nt: TGTGCCAGCAGTGCCGGGACAGGGGGACGAGAGACCCAGTACTTC
cdr3_aa: CASSAGTGGRETQYF

v_call: TRBV18
clone_size: few
j_call: TRBJ1-3
d_call: NA
cdr3_nt: TGTGCCAGCTCACCGCAGGGGCCTGGAAACACCATATATTTT
cdr3_aa: CASSPQGPGNTIYF

v_call: TRBV9
clone_size: NA
j_call: TRBJ2-1
d_call: NA
cdr3_nt: TGTGCCAGCAGCGCAGGTCCTGAGTATCCGGAGTTCTTC
cdr3_aa: CASSAGPEYPEFF

v_call: TRBV15
clone_size: NA
j_call: TRBJ1-4
d_call: NA
cdr3_nt: TGTGCCACTGGGCTGGGAAAACTGTTTTTT
cdr3_aa: CATGLGKLFF

v_call: TRBV3-1/TRBV3-2
clone_size: few
j_call: TRBJ1-1
d_call: NA
cdr3_nt: TGTGCCAGCAGCCCAAAGGGCGGGGGGTTTGACACTGAAGCTTTCTTT
cdr3_aa: CASSPKGGGFDTEAFF

v_call: TRBV6-5
clone_size: NA
j_call: TRBJ2-7
d_call: TRBD1
cdr3_nt: TGTGCCAGCAGTACCGACAGGGTAGGGTCCTACGAGCAGTACTTC
cdr3_aa: CASSTDRVGSYEQYF

v_call: TRBV5-1
clone_size: NA
j_call: TRBJ1-5
d_call: NA
cdr3_nt: TGCGCCAGCTCCAGGACTGGGGGCAATCAGCCCCAGCATTTT
cdr3_aa: CASSRTGGNQPQHF

v_call: TRBV21-1
clone_size: NA
j_call: TRBJ2-6
d_call: NA
cdr3_nt: TGTGCCAGCAGCAGGACAGCAAACTCTGGGGCCAACGTCCTGACTTTC
cdr3_aa: CASSRTANSGANVLTF

v_call: TRBV5-6
clone_size: NA
j_call: TRBJ2-2
d_call: TRBD1
cdr3_nt: TGTGCCAGCAGCACCCGGACAGGGAACACCGGGGAGCTGTTTTTT
cdr3_aa: CASSTRTGNTGELFF

v_call: TRBV27
clone_size: NA
j_call: TRBJ1-1
d_call: NA
cdr3_nt: TGTGCCAGCAGTTCGGGGGGCTCGGGGAAAGCTTTCTTT
cdr3_aa: CASSSGGSGKAFF

v_call: TRBV2
clone_size: NA
j_call: TRBJ1-1
d_call: NA
cdr3_nt: TGTGCCAGCAGTGAATTGGCGAGGGCCACTGAAGCTTTCTTT
cdr3_aa: CASSELARATEAFF

v_call: TRBV30
clone_size: NA
j_call: TRBJ2-2
d_call: NA
cdr3_nt: TGTGCCTGGAGTCTCATGACAGGAACCGGGGAGCTGTTTTTT
cdr3_aa: CAWSLMTGTGELFF

v_call: TRBV4-1
clone_size: NA
j_call: TRBJ2-1
d_call: TRBD2
cdr3_nt: TGCGCCAGCAGCCATGGACTAGCGGGCGGCACAAATGAGCAGTTCTTC
cdr3_aa: CASSHGLAGGTNEQFF

v_call: TRBV28
clone_size: few
j_call: TRBJ2-1
d_call: NA
cdr3_nt: TGTGCCAGCATTGGAGGGAGCTCCTACAATGAGCAGTTCTTC
cdr3_aa: CASIGGSSYNEQFF

v_call: TRBV3-1/TRBV3-2
clone_size: NA
j_call: TRBJ2-5
d_call: TRBD2
cdr3_nt: TGTGCCAGCAGCCAAGAGCCTAGCGGCCAAGAGACCCAGTACTTC
cdr3_aa: CASSQEPSGQETQYF

v_call: TRBV6-5
clone_size: NA
j_call: TRBJ1-4
d_call: NA
cdr3_nt: TGTGCCAGCAGGCTAACAAGGGAGCGTAATGAAAAACTGTTTTTT
cdr3_aa: CASRLTRERNEKLFF

v_call: TRBV5-1
clone_size: NA
j_call: TRBJ2-1
d_call: NA
cdr3_nt: TGCGCCAGCAGCTTATCAGGGGTTGGTGAGCAGTTCTTC
cdr3_aa: CASSLSGVGEQFF

v_call: TRBV6-5
clone_size: NA
j_call: TRBJ1-2
d_call: TRBD1
cdr3_nt: TGTGCCAGCAGCAAGGGACAGGGGGCTAACTATGGCTACACCTTC
cdr3_aa: CASSKGQGANYGYTF